This TCR beta chain was found in a study of Graves' ophthalmopathy and Graves' hyperthyroidism. The study amplified TCR beta CDR3 regions using RNA transcripts. The library came from an HTBI-primed first-round RT-PCR and a second-round multiplex PCR. TCRdb fed the multiplex PCR reads into MiXCR, producing one record per CDR3 protein. The sample holds 1 million to 1.3 million distinct CDR3 sequences, about two fifths seen once. The CDR3 totals 13 residues. Trimming took off 6 bases at V and 6 bases at J, with 17 bases between the two ends. Germline assignment: CDR1 DFQATT and CDR2 SNEGSKA (reference sequence). With respect to this clonotype: Given a much more abundant clone one base away, this may be a read error.

This clonotype was obtained from an adult man with Graves' hyperthyroidism. This sequence joins TRBV20-1 and TRBJ1-2; no clear D gene. Input material: peripheral blood or thyroid tissue (not recorded which). CDR3 region: CSALHNWENGYTF. The CDR3 nucleotides read TGCAGTGCCCTACACAATTGGGAAAATGGCTACACCTTC.